This TCR beta chain originates from a study of response to subunit inactivated influenza vaccine. The study's findings and limits: The authors proposed limited new T cell recruitment per seasonal influenza vaccination.

A word on this clonotype: The antigen is unknown.

TCRdb ran MiXCR on the RT-PCR reads and lists one entry per CDR3 protein. The sample carries around 500,000 distinct CDR3 sequences, about a tenth recorded once. This CDR3 is built from 14 residues. V lost 3 bases, J lost 1 base, and 4 bases stayed unmatched. Looked up from germline, CDR1 is DFQATT and CDR2 is SNEGSKA (reference sequence). The clonotype originates from a man aged 45-65 years who received an inactivated influenza vaccine. Sequenced material: PBMCs from blood, taken 35 to 45 days after vaccination. J is TRBJ2-7 and V is TRBV20-1; 9 bases map to TRBD2. The CDR3 region has the DNA TGCAGTGCTAGGCCCAGCGGGGGGTCCTACGAGCAGTACTTC. The encoded protein is CSARPSGGSYEQYF.